This TCR beta chain was identified in a study of spatial heterogeneity in lung cancer. Study overall: Mean representation of each unique TCR and UMI combination in the raw reads exceeded nine occurrences.

The sample's time point: sample taken at primary tumor resection. Without sorting, whole RNA was sequenced from tumor, nontumor lung or frozen PBMC. TCRdb called the 5' RACE reads again in MiXCR, with one record for every CDR3 protein. The sample has some 50,000 distinct CDR3 sequences, 12% seen once. This specimen consisted of PBMCs, obtained at surgery. This clonotype was obtained from a female donor with early-stage non-small cell lung cancer.

For the CDR3, the DNA is TGTGCCAGCAGCGAGACAGGGAGTATGACCGGGGAGCTGTTTTTT. This translates into CASSETGSMTGELFF. This chain links TRBV2 with TRBJ2-2; 7 positions agree with TRBD1. The ends lost 6 bases at V and 5 bases at J; junction bases unmatched: 9. Germline V CDR1 and CDR2: SNHLY, FYNNEI. This CDR3 has 15 amino acids.